This T cell receptor (beta chain) came from a study of blood T cell repertoires in COVID-19. Across the study: T cells, B-cell-depleted T cells, or PBMCs supplied cDNA or gDNA.

In the source study's methods: Scientists estimated how many nucleated cells there were by amplifying reference gene primers. Produced via immunoSEQ multiplex PCR; TCRdb's table is partial and in-frame only. That table supplies the V and J calls and clone size; D and trimming were determined from the DNA. This sample has over 200,000 clones, with 87% found just once. The CDR3 is made up of 15 amino acids. Germline V CDR1 and CDR2: MGHRA, YSYEKL. Trimming took 1 base from V and 2 from J; bases not matched to a gene: 3. The receptor comes from a woman between 18 and 29 years old who had recovered from COVID-19. The V and J genes are TRBV4-1 and TRBJ2-3; 7 positions agree with TRBD2. Specimen: peripheral blood. The CDR3 bases are TGCGCCAGCAGCCAAGTGGCGGGAGCCACAGATACGCAGTATTTT. Protein: CASSQVAGATDTQYF.